This passage covers 9 T cell receptor beta chains from one sample sequenced in a study of blood T cell repertoires in COVID-19. Some clones are missing from TCRdb's copy, which holds only in-frame ones; the method was immunoSEQ multiplex PCR. The sample contains 300,000 to 350,000 clones, 75% to 90% of which appear only once. Sequenced material: peripheral blood. The origin of the receptors is a woman between 50 and 59 years old with COVID-19, enrolled during active disease.

This clone turned up a few times. The rearrangement uses TRBV14 and TRBJ2-7; TRBD2 might be the D (5 bases). This CDR3 has 16 amino acids. V lost 8 bases and J 2 bases, leaving 22 bases between the germline ends. The germline V gene has CDR1 SGHDN and CDR2 FVKESK. The chain's CDR3 is CASGPRGSLNAYEQYF. In DNA, the CDR3 is TGTGCCAGCGGGCCCCGGGGTAGTTTGAACGCCTACGAGCAGTACTTC.

This clone was detected only a few times. The chain carries TRBV10-1 and TRBJ2-7, with 8 bases aligning to TRBD2. CDR3 length: 15 amino acids. J gave up 5 bases and V 2 bases, and 8 bases lay outside the gene matches. The germline V gene has CDR1 WNHNN and CDR2 SYGVQD (reference sequence). The CDR3 DNA reads as TGCGCCAGCAGTGAGACACGGACTAGCTCGGACGAGCAGTACTTC. Its protein is CASSETRTSSDEQYF.

CDR3 loop: CASSYSSGVVGYTF. Written as DNA, the CDR3 is TGTGCCAGCAGTTACTCATCAGGGGTTGTCGGCTACACCTTC. V usage is TRBV6-6 and J usage is TRBJ1-2; TRBD1 is a possible D gene (6 bases). The CDR3 consists of 14 residues. V was cut by 0 bases and J by 8 bases, with 13 bases left in between. Germline CDR1 is MNHNY and CDR2 is SVGAGI (reference sequence).

As DNA, the CDR3 is TGTGCCAGCAGCCCCCCGTGGGGGGGCACAGATACGCAGTATTTT. Amino acids: CASSPPWGGTDTQYF. J is TRBJ2-3 and V is TRBV9; weak D call: TRBD2 (6 bases). V was cut by 4 bases and J by 1 base, with 13 bases left in between. This CDR3 is 15 amino acids long. Germline CDR1 is SGDLS and CDR2 is YYNGEE.

In regard to this clone: This CDR3 is also generated by other DNA sequences in the sample. The chain is built from TRBV10-3 and TRBJ2-7; 8 positions match TRBD1. CDR3 length equals 14 residues. Germline CDR1 ENHRY, CDR2 SYGVKD. Trimming removed 0 bases from V and 3 bases from J; junction bases left unmatched: 1. This CDR3 is CAISESDRGYEQYF. CDR3 nucleotides: TGTGCCATCAGTGAGTCTGACAGGGGCTACGAGCAGTACTTC.

This rearrangement joins TRBV6-6 to TRBJ2-7, with a tentative D call TRBD2 (5 bases). The V gene lost 2 bases and the J gene lost 2 bases, with 13 bases spanning the gap. From germline, CDR1 is MNHNY and CDR2 SVGAGI (reference sequence). The CDR3 runs to 15 residues. The CDR3 protein is CASSYTATGTYEQYF. CDR3 sequence (DNA): TGTGCCAGCAGTTACACTGCGACGGGGACCTACGAGCAGTACTTC.

This clone came up a few times. The chain uses TRBV3-1 (or the pseudogene TRBV3-2) and TRBJ1-1; 7 bases are a match to TRBD1. V shed 4 bases and J 5 bases; nucleotides not matched to a gene: 4. This CDR3 has 13 residues. Germline V CDR1 and CDR2: LGHDT, YNNKEL (reference sequence). Here the CDR3 reads CASSPRQGTEAFF. The CDR3 bases are TGTGCCAGCAGCCCTCGACAGGGTACTGAAGCTTTCTTT.

The rearrangement uses TRBV11-2 and TRBJ1-1, with D perhaps matching TRBD1 (5 bases). Trimming stripped 1 base from V and 0 bases from J, with 12 bases between. CDR1 and CDR2 (germline): SGHAT, FQNNGV. CDR3 size: 16 residues. Written as DNA, the CDR3 is TGTGCCAGCAGCTTAGTCGCAGGGAAGATGAACACTGAAGCTTTCTTT. It translates to CASSLVAGKMNTEAFF.

V and J are TRBV6-2 or TRBV6-3 and TRBJ1-2; TRBD1 is a possible D gene (5 bases). CDR1 and CDR2 from the germline V gene are MNHEY and SVGEGT. The CDR3 has 16 amino acids. Trimming stripped 4 bases from V and 5 bases from J, with 20 bases between. The CDR3 reads CASSFLILRGSYGYTF. The CDR3 DNA reads TGTGCCAGCAGTTTCCTCATCCTAAGGGGCTCGTATGGCTACACCTTC.